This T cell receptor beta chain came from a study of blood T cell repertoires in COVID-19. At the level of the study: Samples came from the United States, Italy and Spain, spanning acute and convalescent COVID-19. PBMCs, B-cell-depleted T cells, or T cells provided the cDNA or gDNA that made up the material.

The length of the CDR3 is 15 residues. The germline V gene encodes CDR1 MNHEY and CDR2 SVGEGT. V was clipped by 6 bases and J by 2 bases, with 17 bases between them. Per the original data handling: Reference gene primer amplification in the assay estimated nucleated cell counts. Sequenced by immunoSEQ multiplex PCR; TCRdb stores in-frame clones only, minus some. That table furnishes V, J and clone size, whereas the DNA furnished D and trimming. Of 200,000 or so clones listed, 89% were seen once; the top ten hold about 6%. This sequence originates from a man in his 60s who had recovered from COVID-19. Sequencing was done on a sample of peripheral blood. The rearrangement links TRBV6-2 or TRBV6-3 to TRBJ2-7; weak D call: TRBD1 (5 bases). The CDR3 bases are TGTGCCAGCAGCTTACAGGCCTCACAAGCCTACGAGCAGTACTTC. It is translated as CASSLQASQAYEQYF.